These T cell receptor beta chains were read from a single sample in a study of CD8+ T cells in alopecia areata. The assay was immunoSEQ multiplex PCR, and TCRdb's table has in-frame clones only and misses some. The sample consists of about 150,000 clones, about three fifths of them appearing once. Sequencing was performed on CD4+ T cells sorted from blood, taken at week 4, from a patient treated with tofacitinib. The source is a human donor with alopecia areata. CDR3s include the opening cysteine and the closing phenylalanine or tryptophan. The D gene is left open where the match is weak. Size tells how often a clone was seen (once, few, many) or the class of an expanded clone, and some rows leave it out.

v_call	j_call	clone_size	d_call	cdr3_nt	cdr3_aa
TRBV2	TRBJ2-5	NA	NA	TGTGCCAGCGGTGGGGGGACCCAGTACTTC	CASGGGTQYF
TRBV5-6	TRBJ2-5	NA	NA	TGTGCCAGCAGCTTGGGACAGCTTCAAGAGACCCAGTACTTC	CASSLGQLQETQYF
TRBV7-8	TRBJ1-6	NA	NA	TGTGCCAGCCAAGGACCTTTGGGTAATTCACCCCTCCACTTT	CASQGPLGNSPLHF
TRBV11-2	TRBJ2-4	NA	NA	TGTGCCAGCAGCTCGGGACCTATAGACATTCAGTACTTC	CASSSGPIDIQYF
TRBV2	TRBJ2-5	NA	NA	TGTGCCAGCAGTGGGTACGAGACCCAGTACTTC	CASSGYETQYF
TRBV5-1	TRBJ2-7	NA	NA	TGCGCCAGCAGCCCGACAGTGACTCGCCCCTACGAGCAGTACTTC	CASSPTVTRPYEQYF
TRBV10-3	TRBJ2-7	few	NA	TGTGCCATCAGTGAGCCCGGACGGGACCGCGAGCAGTACTTC	CAISEPGRDREQYF
TRBV30	TRBJ1-2	NA	NA	TGTGCCGCATTCAGGGGAAACGGCTACACCTTC	CAAFRGNGYTF
TRBV5-1	TRBJ1-1	few	TRBD1	TGCGCCAGCAGCTGGGGACAGGGGAACACTGAAGCTTTCTTT	CASSWGQGNTEAFF
TRBV5-8	TRBJ2-3	few	NA	TGTGCCAGCAGCTTGTGGGTGGCGGATACGCAGTATTTT	CASSLWVADTQYF
TRBV7-7	TRBJ2-2	NA	NA	TGTGCTAGCAGCACCGGACACAACACCGGGGAGCTGTTTTTT	CASSTGHNTGELFF
TRBV7-9	TRBJ2-7	few	NA	TGTGCCAGCAGCTTAGTGGGCCCCTACGAGCAGTACTTC	CASSLVGPYEQYF
TRBV7-6	TRBJ1-1	few	TRBD1	TGTGCCAGCAGCCAACCGACAGGGAAGAACACTGAAGCTTTCTTT	CASSQPTGKNTEAFF
TRBV30	TRBJ2-5	NA	NA	TGTGCCTGGAGTGTCGGGCAGGGCCAGAGAGAGACCCAGTACTTC	CAWSVGQGQRETQYF
TRBV7-6	TRBJ2-2	NA	NA	TGTGCCAGCAGCCCCCTACTCGGGGAGCTGTTTTTT	CASSPLLGELFF
TRBV29-1	TRBJ2-5	NA	NA	TGCAGCGGGGAAGAGAGCCAAGAGACCCAGTACTTC	CSGEESQETQYF
TRBV7-3	TRBJ1-1	NA	NA	TGTGCCAGCAGCGCTAGGTGGGGCACTGAAGCTTTCTTT	CASSARWGTEAFF
TRBV5-1	TRBJ2-7	NA	NA	TGCGCCAGCAGCTTGGCCACCGGGACGGTGACCTACGAGCAGTACTTC	CASSLATGTVTYEQYF
TRBV5-4	TRBJ2-3	NA	NA	TGTGCCAGCAGCTTGACGGGACTTCGCACAGATACGCAGTATTTT	CASSLTGLRTDTQYF
TRBV29-1	TRBJ2-3	NA	NA	TGCAGCTCCGCGCCCGGCACTGATACGCAGTATTTT	CSSAPGTDTQYF
TRBV9	TRBJ2-7	NA	TRBD1	TGTGCCAGCAGCGCTGGCAGGGGGTCCTACGAGCAGTACTTC	CASSAGRGSYEQYF
TRBV30	TRBJ1-2	NA	NA	TGTGCCTGGAAGCCCCAGGGTGACTATGGCTACACCTTC	CAWKPQGDYGYTF
TRBV20-1	TRBJ2-7	NA	NA	TGCAGTGCTAATTTGATGAACGAGCAGTACTTC	CSANLMNEQYF
TRBV4-1	TRBJ2-3	once	NA	TGCGCCAGCAGCCAAGGGGCCACAGATACGCAGTATTTT	CASSQGATDTQYF
TRBV29-1	TRBJ1-2	NA	NA	TGCAGCGCATCGACAGCCCCAAACAATGGCTACACCTTC	CSASTAPNNGYTF
TRBV5-6	TRBJ1-4	few	TRBD1	TGTGCCAGCAATTTACAGGGGCGGGAAAAACTGTTTTTT	CASNLQGREKLFF
TRBV9	TRBJ2-2	NA	NA	TGTGCCAGCAGCTCCCGATTTAACACCGGGGAGCTGTTTTTT	CASSSRFNTGELFF
TRBV30	TRBJ2-7	once	TRBD1	TGTGCCTGGAGTAGGGGGCTCTTTTCCCACGAGCAGTACTTC	CAWSRGLFSHEQYF
TRBV30	TRBJ2-1	NA	TRBD2	TGTGCCTGGAACCCCAGCGGGGGGCAGGTTGAGCAGTTCTTC	CAWNPSGGQVEQFF
TRBV7-6	TRBJ2-5	few	TRBD1	TGTGCCAGCAGCCCTGGACAGGGGAGCTTTGAGACCCAGTACTTC	CASSPGQGSFETQYF
TRBV2	TRBJ1-6	NA	NA	TGTGCCAGCAGCCAACTCACTGGAAATTCACCCCTCCACTTT	CASSQLTGNSPLHF
TRBV29-1	TRBJ2-7	NA	NA	TGCAGCGTTGGGACCTCCTACGAGCAGTACTTC	CSVGTSYEQYF
TRBV6-5	TRBJ1-5	NA	NA	TGTGCCAGCGGGTTTTATCAGCCCCAGCATTTT	CASGFYQPQHF
TRBV4-1	TRBJ2-5	NA	NA	TGCGCCAGCAGCCAAGCACAACTAAGTCAAGAGACCCAGTACTTC	CASSQAQLSQETQYF
TRBV29-1	TRBJ1-5	NA	NA	TGCAGCGTGACAGGAGTTAATCAGCCCCAGCATTTT	CSVTGVNQPQHF
TRBV6-6	TRBJ1-1	NA	TRBD1	TGTGCCAGCAGTCGACAGGGTACTGAAGCTTTCTTT	CASSRQGTEAFF
TRBV2	TRBJ2-3	few	TRBD2	TGTGCCAGTGGACTAGCGGGAAACACAGATACGCAGTATTTT	CASGLAGNTDTQYF
TRBV9	TRBJ2-1	NA	NA	TGTGCCAGCAGCGTAGACAGTTCCTACAATGAGCAGTTCTTC	CASSVDSSYNEQFF
TRBV29-1	TRBJ2-5	few	NA	TGCAGCGCTGAGGACCCGGCGACCCAGTACTTC	CSAEDPATQYF
TRBV2	TRBJ1-1	NA	NA	TGTGCCAGCAGTGAGACGCAGAACACTGAAGCTTTCTTT	CASSETQNTEAFF
TRBV11-2	TRBJ2-1	NA	NA	TGTGCCAGCAGCGTCCGAGGGGCGGTCGATGAGCAGTTCTTC	CASSVRGAVDEQFF
TRBV25-1	TRBJ1-5	once	NA	TGTGCCAGCAGTGAATCTGGGCTTGCGGGCAATCAGCCCCAGCATTTT	CASSESGLAGNQPQHF
TRBV19	TRBJ1-2	NA	NA	TGTGCCAGTACTGTGGGGATCTATGGCTACACCTTC	CASTVGIYGYTF
TRBV29-1	TRBJ1-2	NA	NA	TGCAGCGTTGAAAACAGGAACTATGGCTACACCTTC	CSVENRNYGYTF
TRBV5-1	TRBJ2-5	few	NA	TGCGCCAGCAGCTTGCAGGCAGGGGAAGAGACCCAGTACTTC	CASSLQAGEETQYF
TRBV27	TRBJ2-1	NA	NA	TGTGCCAGCAGTTTTCCAGGCTACAATGAGCAGTTCTTC	CASSFPGYNEQFF
TRBV15	TRBJ2-3	NA	TRBD2	TGTGCCACCTGCCAGCGGGGAAGCACAGATACGCAGTATTTT	CATCQRGSTDTQYF
TRBV5-4	TRBJ2-5	NA	TRBD2	TGTGCCAGCACTCAGCGGGGGGGCGGAGAGACCCAGTACTTC	CASTQRGGGETQYF
TRBV30	TRBJ1-2	NA	TRBD1	TGTGTGGGTCGGACAGGAGCTAACTATGGCTACACCTTC	CVGRTGANYGYTF
TRBV5-1	TRBJ2-2	few	TRBD1	TGCGCCAGCAGCTGGACAGGGGCGAACACCGGGGAGCTGTTTTTT	CASSWTGANTGELFF
TRBV27	TRBJ2-1	NA	NA	TGTGCCAGCAGCTCCGGCCGTACGACACTTACAATGAAGCAGTTCTTC	CASSSGRTTLTMKQFF
TRBV15	TRBJ1-5	few	NA	TGTGCCACCTCTGGGGGGGCTAATCAGCCCCAGCATTTT	CATSGGANQPQHF
TRBV2	TRBJ2-7	NA	NA	TGTGCCAGCAGTGACTCTGCAGGGCGAGGGGGCGAGCAGTACTTC	CASSDSAGRGGEQYF
TRBV6-5	TRBJ2-7	NA	NA	TGTGCCACCTCCTTCGGGGACCGGCCTGTCGAGCAGTACTTC	CATSFGDRPVEQYF
TRBV29-1	TRBJ1-1	NA	NA	TGCAGCGTTGAAGGTAGAGGCAAGACCCCTGAAGCTTTCTTT	CSVEGRGKTPEAFF
TRBV5-4	TRBJ2-4	few	TRBD1	TGTGCCAGCAGCCTGGACAGGGGCGCAGCCATTCAGTACTTC	CASSLDRGAAIQYF
TRBV11-3	TRBJ2-2	few	TRBD1	TGTGCCAGCAGCATGGGACAGGGGGCGGCCGGGGAGCTGTTTTTT	CASSMGQGAAGELFF